This T cell receptor beta chain is drawn from a study of identical twins. TCRdb itself ran the 5' RACE reads through MiXCR, one entry per CDR3 protein. Of 1.5 million to 2 million distinct CDR3 sequences in the sample, around 29% are singletons; the top ten hold around 0.3%. This clonotype appeared a few times. Sample: cord blood. This receptor was identified in a newborn girl in good health.

The CDR3 DNA is TGCAGTGCTAGAAACGAGCAGTACTTC. It translates to CSARNEQYF. V and J are TRBV20-1 and TRBJ2-7; D unresolved. CDR3 size: 9 residues. The germline CDR1 and CDR2 sequences are DFQATT and SNEGSKA (reference sequence). V dropped 2 bases and J dropped 5 bases, with 1 base sitting between them.